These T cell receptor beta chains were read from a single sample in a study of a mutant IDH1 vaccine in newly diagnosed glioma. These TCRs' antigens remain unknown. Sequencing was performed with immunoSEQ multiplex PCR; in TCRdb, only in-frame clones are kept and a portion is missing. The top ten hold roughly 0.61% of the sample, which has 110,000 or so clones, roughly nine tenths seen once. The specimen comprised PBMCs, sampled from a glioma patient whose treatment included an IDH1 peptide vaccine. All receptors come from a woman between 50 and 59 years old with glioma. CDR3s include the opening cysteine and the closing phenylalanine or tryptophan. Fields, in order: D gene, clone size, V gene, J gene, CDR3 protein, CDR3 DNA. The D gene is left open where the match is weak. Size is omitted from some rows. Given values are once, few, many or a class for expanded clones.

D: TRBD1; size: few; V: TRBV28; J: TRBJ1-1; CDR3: CASRSDRGLLNTEAFF; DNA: TGTGCCAGCAGGTCGGACAGGGGCTTACTGAACACTGAAGCTTTCTTT
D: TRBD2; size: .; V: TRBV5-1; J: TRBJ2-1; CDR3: CASSLGTSPNEQFF; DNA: TGCGCCAGCAGCTTGGGGACTAGTCCCAATGAGCAGTTCTTC
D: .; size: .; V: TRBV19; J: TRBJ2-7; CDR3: CASSWGRDYEQYF; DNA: TGTGCCAGTAGCTGGGGCAGGGACTACGAGCAGTACTTC
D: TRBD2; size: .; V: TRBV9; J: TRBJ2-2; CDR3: CASSKSGSYTGELFF; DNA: TGTGCCAGCAGCAAAAGCGGGAGCTACACCGGGGAGCTGTTTTTT
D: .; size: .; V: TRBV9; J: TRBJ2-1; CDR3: CASSVAVDLNEQFF; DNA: TGTGCCAGCAGCGTAGCGGTTGACCTCAATGAGCAGTTCTTC
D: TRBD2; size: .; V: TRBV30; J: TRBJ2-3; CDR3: CAWSVRTSGRGDTQYF; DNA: TGTGCCTGGAGTGTAAGGACTAGCGGGAGAGGGGATACGCAGTATTTT
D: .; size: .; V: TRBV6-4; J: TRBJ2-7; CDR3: CASSGTNYEQYF; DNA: TGTGCCAGCAGCGGGACCAACTACGAGCAGTACTTC
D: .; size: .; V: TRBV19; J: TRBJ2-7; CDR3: CASSSGHYEQYF; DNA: TGTGCCAGTAGTAGCGGACATTACGAGCAGTACTTC
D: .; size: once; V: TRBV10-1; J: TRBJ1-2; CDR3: CASSSDLNYGYTF; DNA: TGCGCCAGCAGTTCTGACCTTAACTATGGCTACACCTTC
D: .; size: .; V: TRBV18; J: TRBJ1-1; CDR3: CASSPPNKLEAFF; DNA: TGTGCCAGCTCACCACCGAACAAACTTGAAGCTTTCTTT
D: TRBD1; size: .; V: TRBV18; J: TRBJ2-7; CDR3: CASSSRGTGENSYEQYF; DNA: TGTGCCAGCTCAAGCCGCGGGACAGGGGAAAATAGCTACGAGCAGTACTTC
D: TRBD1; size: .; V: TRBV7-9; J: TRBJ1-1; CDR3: CASSWTGGNTEAFF; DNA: TGTGCCAGCAGTTGGACAGGGGGGAACACTGAAGCTTTCTTT
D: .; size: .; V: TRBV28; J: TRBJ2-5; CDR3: CASRLQETQYF; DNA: TGTGCCAGCAGACTCCAAGAGACCCAGTACTTC
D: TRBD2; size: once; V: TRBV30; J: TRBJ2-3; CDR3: CAWTSGTRGGTQYF; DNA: TGTGCCTGGACTTCAGGGACTAGGGGCGGGACGCAGTATTTT
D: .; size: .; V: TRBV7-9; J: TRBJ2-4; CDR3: CASSPTRGQNIQYF; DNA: TGTGCCAGCAGCCCGACCAGGGGCCAAAACATTCAGTACTTC
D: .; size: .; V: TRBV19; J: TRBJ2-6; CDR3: CASSIFVQGRGSGANVLTF; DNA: TGTGCCAGTAGTATATTTGTTCAGGGGAGGGGATCCGGGGCCAACGTCCTGACTTTC
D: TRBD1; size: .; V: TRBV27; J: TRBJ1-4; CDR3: CASTTYGQVNEKLFF; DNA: TGTGCCAGCACAACCTACGGACAGGTTAATGAAAAACTGTTTTTT
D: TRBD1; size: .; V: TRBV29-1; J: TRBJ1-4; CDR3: CSVGGQGLNEKLFF; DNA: TGCAGCGTGGGGGGACAGGGGCTTAATGAAAAACTGTTTTTT
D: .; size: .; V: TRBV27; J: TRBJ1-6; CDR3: CASSAPGRSYNSPLHF; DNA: TGTGCCAGCAGTGCCCCGGGACGGTCCTATAATTCACCCCTCCACTTT
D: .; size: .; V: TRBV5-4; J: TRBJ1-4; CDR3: CASSLRGTNEKLFF; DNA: TGTGCCAGCAGCTTGCGGGGGACTAATGAAAAACTGTTTTTT
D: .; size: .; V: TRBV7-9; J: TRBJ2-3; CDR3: CASSRNPLGGGDTQYF; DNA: TGTGCCAGCAGTCGAAACCCCCTCGGGGGCGGAGATACGCAGTATTTT
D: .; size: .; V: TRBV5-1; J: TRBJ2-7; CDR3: CASSPNAGYEQYF; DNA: TGCGCCAGCAGCCCAAACGCCGGGTACGAGCAGTACTTC
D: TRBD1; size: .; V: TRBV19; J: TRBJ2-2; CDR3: CASSPGQGRTGELFF; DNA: TGTGCCAGTAGTCCAGGACAGGGCCGCACCGGGGAGCTGTTTTTT
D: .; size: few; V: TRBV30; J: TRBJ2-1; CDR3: CAWSVLGSYNEQFF; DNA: TGTGCCTGGAGTGTTCTAGGCTCCTACAATGAGCAGTTCTTC
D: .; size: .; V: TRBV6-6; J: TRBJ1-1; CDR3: CASRSKSLSVAFF; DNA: TGTGCCAGCAGAAGCAAATCCCTATCTGTTGCTTTCTTT
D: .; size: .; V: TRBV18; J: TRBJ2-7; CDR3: CASSPSMSYEQYF; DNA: TGTGCCAGCTCACCCTCAATGTCCTACGAGCAGTACTTC
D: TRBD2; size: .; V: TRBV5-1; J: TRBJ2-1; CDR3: CASSYGLGESDEQFF; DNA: TGCGCCAGCAGCTACGGACTAGGTGAGAGTGATGAGCAGTTCTTC
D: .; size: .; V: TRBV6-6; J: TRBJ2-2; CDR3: CASSPGIINTGELFF; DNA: TGTGCCAGCAGCCCCGGGATAATAAACACCGGGGAGCTGTTTTTT
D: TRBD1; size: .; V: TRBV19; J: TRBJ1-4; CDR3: CASRRGQLNEKLFF; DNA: TGTGCCAGTAGGAGGGGACAGTTAAATGAAAAACTGTTTTTT
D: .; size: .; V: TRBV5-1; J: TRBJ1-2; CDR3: CASGPDGGNIYGYTF; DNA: TGCGCCAGCGGCCCCGATGGGGGCAATATCTATGGCTACACCTTC
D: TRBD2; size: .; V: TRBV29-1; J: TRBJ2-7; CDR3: CSVTSRPGGYEQYF; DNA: TGCAGCGTCACCTCTCGGCCCGGGGGGTACGAGCAGTACTTC
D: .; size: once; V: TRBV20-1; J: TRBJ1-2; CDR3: CSASRLTGYTF; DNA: TGCAGTGCTAGCAGGCTGACTGGCTACACCTTC
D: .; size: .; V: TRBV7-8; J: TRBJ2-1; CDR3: CASGAGPNEQFF; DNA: TGTGCCAGCGGTGCGGGGCCCAATGAGCAGTTCTTC
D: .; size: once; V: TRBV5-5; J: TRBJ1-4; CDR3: CASSLMNEKLFF; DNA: TGTGCCAGCAGCTTGATGAATGAAAAACTGTTTTTT
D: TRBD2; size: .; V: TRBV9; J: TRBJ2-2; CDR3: CASSPRLAETGELFF; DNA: TGTGCCAGCAGCCCCCGACTAGCGGAAACCGGGGAGCTGTTTTTT
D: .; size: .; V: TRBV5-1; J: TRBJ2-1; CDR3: CASSLPSPANEQFF; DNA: TGCGCCAGCAGCTTGCCTAGCCCCGCCAATGAGCAGTTCTTC
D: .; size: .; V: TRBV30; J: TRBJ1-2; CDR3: CAWSNLNYGYTF; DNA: TGTGCCTGGAGTAACCTGAACTATGGCTACACCTTC
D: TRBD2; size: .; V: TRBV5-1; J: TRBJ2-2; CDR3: CASSSGRSNTGELFF; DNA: TGCGCCAGCAGTAGCGGGAGGTCGAACACCGGGGAGCTGTTTTTT
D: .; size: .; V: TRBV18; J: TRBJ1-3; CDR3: CASSPPEGIAGNTIYF; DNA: TGTGCCAGCTCACCACCGGAGGGTATCGCCGGAAACACCATATATTTT
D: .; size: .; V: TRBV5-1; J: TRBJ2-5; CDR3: CASSLGSTRQETQYF; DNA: TGCGCCAGCAGCTTAGGGTCGACACGCCAAGAGACCCAGTACTTC
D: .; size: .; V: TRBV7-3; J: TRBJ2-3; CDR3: CASSPGDYPKADTQYF; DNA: TGTGCCAGCAGCCCCGGCGATTACCCAAAAGCCGATACGCAGTATTTT
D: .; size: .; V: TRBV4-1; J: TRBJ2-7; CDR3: CASSQAGGREQYF; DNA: TGCGCCAGCAGCCAAGCGGGGGGCCGGGAGCAGTACTTC
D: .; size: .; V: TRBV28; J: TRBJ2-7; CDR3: CASSLDSTSPYSYEQYF; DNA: TGTGCCAGCAGTTTAGACAGCACTAGCCCTTACTCCTACGAGCAGTACTTC
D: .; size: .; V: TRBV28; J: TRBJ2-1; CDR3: CASTLGGYEQFF; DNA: TGTGCCAGCACCCTAGGAGGTTACGAGCAGTTCTTC
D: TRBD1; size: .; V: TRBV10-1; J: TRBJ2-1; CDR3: CASSNRGQDEQFF; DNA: TGCGCCAGCAGCAACAGGGGGCAGGATGAGCAGTTCTTC
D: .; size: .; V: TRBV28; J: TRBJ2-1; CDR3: CATSWGYNEQFF; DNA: TGTGCCACCTCCTGGGGGTACAATGAGCAGTTCTTC
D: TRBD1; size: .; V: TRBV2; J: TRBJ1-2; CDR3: CASGRTGGGGYTF; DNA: TGTGCCAGCGGACGGACAGGGGGGGGTGGCTACACCTTC
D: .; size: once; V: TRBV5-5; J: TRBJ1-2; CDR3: CASSWDTNLNYGYTF; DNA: TGTGCCAGCAGCTGGGACACCAATCTTAACTATGGCTACACCTTC
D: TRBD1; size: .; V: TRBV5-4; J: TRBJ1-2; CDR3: CASSLWTGVGYTF; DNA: TGTGCCAGCAGCTTGTGGACAGGGGTCGGCTACACCTTC
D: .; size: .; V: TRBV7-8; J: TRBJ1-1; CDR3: CASSLGKNTEAFF; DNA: TGTGCCAGCAGCTTGGGCAAGAACACTGAAGCTTTCTTT
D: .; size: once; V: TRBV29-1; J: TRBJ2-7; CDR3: CSGAFTGTPPYEQYF; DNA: TGCAGCGGGGCCTTCACTGGGACTCCTCCCTACGAGCAGTACTTC
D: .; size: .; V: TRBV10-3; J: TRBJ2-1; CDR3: CAISGIPPDEQFF; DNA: TGTGCCATCAGTGGAATACCTCCTGATGAGCAGTTCTTC
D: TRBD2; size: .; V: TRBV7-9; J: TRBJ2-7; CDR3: CAILGLAGGHYEQYF; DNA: TGTGCCATCCTAGGGCTAGCGGGAGGCCACTACGAGCAGTACTTC
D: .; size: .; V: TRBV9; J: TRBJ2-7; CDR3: CASSGNTYEQYF; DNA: TGTGCCAGCAGCGGGAATACCTACGAGCAGTACTTC
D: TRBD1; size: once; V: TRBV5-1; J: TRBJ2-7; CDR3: CASTPTGRPSYEQYF; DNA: TGCGCCAGCACCCCGACAGGGAGACCCTCCTACGAGCAGTACTTC
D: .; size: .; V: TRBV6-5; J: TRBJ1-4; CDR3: CASSYPGLGSNEKLFF; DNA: TGTGCCAGCAGTTACCCTGGGTTGGGCTCGAATGAAAAACTGTTTTTT
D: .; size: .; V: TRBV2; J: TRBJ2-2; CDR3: CASSVDTYTGELFF; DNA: TGTGCCAGCAGCGTTGACACCTACACCGGGGAGCTGTTTTTT
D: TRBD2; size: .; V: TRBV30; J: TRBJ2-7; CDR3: CAWRRSGSGEQYF; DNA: TGTGCCTGGAGGAGGAGCGGGAGTGGCGAGCAGTACTTC